This TCR beta chain was recorded in a study of graft-versus-host responses after intestinal transplantation. The CDR3 extends over 15 amino acids. Germline CDR1 SGDLS, CDR2 YYNGEE. After removal of 7 bases from V and 6 bases from J, the junction contained 8 bases not matched to a gene. As concerns this clone: Its antigen is still unknown.

The repertoire was sequenced with immunoSEQ multiplex PCR; TCRdb's copy has only in-frame clones and lacks some. The repertoire holds 80,000 to 100,000 clones, approximately 91% seen once, with approximately 0.34% in the top ten. Source: unstimulated CD4+ T cells sorted from spleen or lymph node cells, taken before intestinal transplant. This sequence joins TRBV9 and TRBJ2-1; the match to TRBD2 covers 12 bases. The sequence was obtained from a human donor who received an intestinal transplant. This chain's CDR3 is CASGALAGGANEQFF. Here the CDR3 DNA reads TGTGCCAGCGGGGCCCTAGCGGGAGGGGCCAATGAGCAGTTCTTC. The whole variable domain, remainder taken from reference TRBV9 and TRBJ2-1, is DSGVTQTPKHLITATGQRVTLRCSPRSGDLSVYWYQQSLDQGLQFLIQYYNGEERAKGNILERFSAQQFPDLHSELNLSSLELGDSALYFCASGALAGGANEQFFGPGTRLTVL.